This T cell receptor beta chain was sequenced during a study of post-analysis software for immune sequencing data (dated by TCRdb to 2013 to 2016). Notes on the research overall: The recorded disease courses included relapsing-remitting, secondary progressive and progressive-relapsing multiple sclerosis, and some patients had no subtype annotation. The patient repertoires were set against roughly eleven previously published healthy control repertoires from donors whose ages ranged from roughly 6 to 27 years. A subset of samples was prepared in parallel using single-end sample barcoding, then pooled and co-amplified after Illumina adapter ligation.

To demonstrate the VDJtools post-analysis software, TCR beta repertoires were profiled from the peripheral blood of roughly 14 young patients with multiple sclerosis. The multiple sclerosis patients were children and adolescents ranging in age from roughly 6 to 16 years. Results and caveats for the whole study, not just this receptor: Direct clustering with F measure showed strong co-clustering of samples prepared in the same batch, prompting a batch-effect correction. Significantly lower normalized Chao1 diversity was found in multiple sclerosis patients than in controls, suggesting substantial peripheral T-cell clonal expansion. The control group was slightly older than the multiple sclerosis patient group. Patients showed significantly higher frequencies than controls for about 5 TRBV segments, among them TRBV5-6, TRBV5-1 and TRBV20-1.

The CDR1 and CDR2 encoded by the germline V gene are MNHEY and SVGEGT. Inclusive of the bounding cysteine and phenylalanine, the CDR3 is 15 residues long. The DNA shown is the 45-base CDR3, in frame from base 1. Between the V and J ends, shortened by 2 bases and 2 bases respectively, the junction contains 12 bases. This clonotype was seen a few times. Its antigen remains unidentified. Per-nucleotide qualities are absent, and no much larger clonotype sits a single base away. Library generation was performed with PCR. Sequencer: Illumina HiSeq 2500. Unique molecular identifiers were incorporated into TCR beta cDNA libraries to reduce PCR and sequencing biases. Roughly 500,000 cDNA molecules were obtained per 1 to 10 million input T cells, so each molecule approximated one T cell. The patient libraries were prepared and sequenced using the same protocol as the earlier healthy control dataset. Within a given batch, samples were prepared together, multiplexed and sequenced on the same HiSeq lane. The authors' analysis ran thus. Raw barcoded reads were processed with MIGEC, discarding single-read molecular identifier groups before consensus assembly and CDR3 extraction. Clonotype tables were post-analysed with VDJtools, and diversity was normalized by down-sampling all datasets to the smallest sample size. Repertoire overlap clustering matched CDR3 amino acid but not nucleotide sequences to correct batch-related cross-sample contamination. TCRdb cleaned the public reads at Q25 with fastp, built clones with MiXCR and kept in-frame beta chains. Each CDR3 protein gets just one entry, which takes the most common genes and DNA from the rows behind it. The authors' filters were not applied to this entry. The sample includes some 700,000 distinct CDR3 sequences, with roughly three fifths observed a single time. The ten largest make up 11% of the sample.

Sequencing was performed on blood. The receptor's source is a girl aged 2-10 years with multiple sclerosis. The chain couples TRBV6-2 or TRBV6-3 to TRBJ1-2, with TRBD1 as a weak D call on 5 bases. The CDR3 region has the sequence CASSYVGGRNYGYTF. The base sequence is TGTGCCAGCAGTTACGTGGGGGGAAGGAACTATGGCTACACCTTC.